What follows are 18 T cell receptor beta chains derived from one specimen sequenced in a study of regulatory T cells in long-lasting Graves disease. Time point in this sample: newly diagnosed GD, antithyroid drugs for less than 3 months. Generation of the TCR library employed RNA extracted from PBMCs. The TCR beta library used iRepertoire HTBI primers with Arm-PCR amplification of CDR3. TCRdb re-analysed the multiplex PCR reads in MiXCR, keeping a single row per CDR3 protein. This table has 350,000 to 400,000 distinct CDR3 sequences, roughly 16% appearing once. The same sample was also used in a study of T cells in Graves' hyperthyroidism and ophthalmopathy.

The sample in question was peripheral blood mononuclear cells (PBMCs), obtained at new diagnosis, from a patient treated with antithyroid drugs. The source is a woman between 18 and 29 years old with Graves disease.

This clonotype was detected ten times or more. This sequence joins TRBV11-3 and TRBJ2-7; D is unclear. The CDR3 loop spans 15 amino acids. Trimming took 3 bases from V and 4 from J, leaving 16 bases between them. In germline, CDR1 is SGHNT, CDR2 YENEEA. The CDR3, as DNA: TGTGCCAGCAGCTTGAACGCCGGTGGAGCTTACGAGCAGTACTTC. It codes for CASSLNAGGAYEQYF.

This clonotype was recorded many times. CDR3 nucleotides: TGTGCCAGCAGCTGGGACTCGGGGACTGAAGCTTTCTTT. This sequence encodes CASSWDSGTEAFF. The J gene is TRBJ1-1, the V gene TRBV11-2; maybe TRBD1 (5 bases). The CDR3 extends over 13 amino acids. Germline V gene lookup returns CDR1 SGHAT and CDR2 FQNNGV. V gave up 4 bases and J gave up 5 bases, with 11 bases separating them.

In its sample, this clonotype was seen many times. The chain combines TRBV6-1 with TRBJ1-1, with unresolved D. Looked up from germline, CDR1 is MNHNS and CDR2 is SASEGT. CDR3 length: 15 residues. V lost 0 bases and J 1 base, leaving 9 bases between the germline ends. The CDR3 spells CASSEAGGANTEAFF. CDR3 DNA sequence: TGTGCCAGCAGTGAAGCTGGAGGAGCGAACACTGAAGCTTTCTTT.

The CDR3 here is CATSIGGGGNEQFF. CDR3 bases: TGTGCCACCAGCATTGGAGGAGGGGGCAATGAGCAGTTCTTC. The chain combines TRBV24-1 with TRBJ2-1; D may correspond to TRBD1 or TRBD2 (6 bases each). CDR1 is KGHDR and CDR2 is SFDVKD in the germline V gene. The CDR3 consists of 14 residues. The V end lost 7 bases, the J end lost 6 bases, and 15 bases lay between the germline ends.

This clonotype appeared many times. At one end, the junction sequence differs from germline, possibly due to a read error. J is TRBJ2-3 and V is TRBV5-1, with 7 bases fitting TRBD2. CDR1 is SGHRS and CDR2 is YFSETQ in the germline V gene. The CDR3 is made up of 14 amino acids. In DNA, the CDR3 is TGTGCCAGCAGCCTCGGACTAGGCACAGATACGCAGTATTTT. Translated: CASSLGLGTDTQYF.

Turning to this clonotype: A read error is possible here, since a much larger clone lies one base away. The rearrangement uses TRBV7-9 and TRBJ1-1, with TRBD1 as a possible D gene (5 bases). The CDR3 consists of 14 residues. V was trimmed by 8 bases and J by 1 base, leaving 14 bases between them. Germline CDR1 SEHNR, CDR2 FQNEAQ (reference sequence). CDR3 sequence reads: CASGRNTGNTEAFF. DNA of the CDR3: TGTGCCAGCGGGAGAAATACAGGGAACACTGAAGCTTTCTTT.

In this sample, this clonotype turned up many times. CDR3 nucleotide sequence: TGTGCCAGCAGTGAACCTTTCCGGACAGGGCGTTACGAGCAGTACTTC. Translated: CASSEPFRTGRYEQYF. V usage is TRBV2 and J usage is TRBJ2-7; 8 bases fit TRBD1. The CDR3 covers 16 residues. Per germline, CDR1 SNHLY and CDR2 FYNNEI. Unmatched junction bases numbered 10, after V lost 2 bases and J lost 4 bases.

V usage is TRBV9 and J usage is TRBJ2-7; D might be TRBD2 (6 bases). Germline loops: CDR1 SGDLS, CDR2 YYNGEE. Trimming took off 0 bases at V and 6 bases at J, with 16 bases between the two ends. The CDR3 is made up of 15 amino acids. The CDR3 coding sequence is TGTGCCAGCAGCGTAGATAGTCTAGCGTGGAGCGAGCAGTACTTC. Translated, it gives CASSVDSLAWSEQYF.

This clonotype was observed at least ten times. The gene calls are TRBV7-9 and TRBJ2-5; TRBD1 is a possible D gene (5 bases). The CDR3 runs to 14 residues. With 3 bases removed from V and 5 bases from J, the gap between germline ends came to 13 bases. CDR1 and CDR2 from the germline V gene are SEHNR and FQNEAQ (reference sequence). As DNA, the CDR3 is TGTGCCAGCAGCTTTGCGACTCCAGGGGAGACCCAGTACTTC. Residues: CASSFATPGETQYF. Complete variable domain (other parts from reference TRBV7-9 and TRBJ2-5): DTGVSQNPRHKITKRGQNVTFRCDPISEHNRLYWYRQTLGQGPEFLTYFQNEAQLEKSRLLSDRFSAERPKGSFSTLEIQRTEQGDSAMYLCASSFATPGETQYFGPGTRLLVL.

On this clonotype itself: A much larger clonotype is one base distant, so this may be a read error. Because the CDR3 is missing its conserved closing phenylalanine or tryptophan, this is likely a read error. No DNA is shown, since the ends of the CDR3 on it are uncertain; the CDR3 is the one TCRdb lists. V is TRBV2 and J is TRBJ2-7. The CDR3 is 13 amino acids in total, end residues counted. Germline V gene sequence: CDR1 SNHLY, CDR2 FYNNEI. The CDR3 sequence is CASSGRITGAGYS.

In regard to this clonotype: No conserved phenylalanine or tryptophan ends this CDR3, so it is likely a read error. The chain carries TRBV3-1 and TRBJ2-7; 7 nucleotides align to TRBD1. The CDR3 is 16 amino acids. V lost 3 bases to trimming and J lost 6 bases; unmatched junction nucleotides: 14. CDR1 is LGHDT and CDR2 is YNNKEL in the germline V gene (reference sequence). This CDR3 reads CASSQPPQGSRIEQYL. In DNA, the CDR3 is TGTGCCAGCAGCCAGCCACCACAGGGGTCGCGTATCGAGCAGTACTTG.

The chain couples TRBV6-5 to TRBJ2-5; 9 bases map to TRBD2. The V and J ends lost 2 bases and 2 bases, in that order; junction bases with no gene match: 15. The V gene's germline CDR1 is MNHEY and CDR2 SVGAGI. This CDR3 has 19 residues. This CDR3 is CASSYLRGGAVEAQETQYF. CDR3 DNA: TGTGCCAGCAGTTACCTTCGCGGGGGGGCCGTAGAAGCGCAAGAGACCCAGTACTTC.

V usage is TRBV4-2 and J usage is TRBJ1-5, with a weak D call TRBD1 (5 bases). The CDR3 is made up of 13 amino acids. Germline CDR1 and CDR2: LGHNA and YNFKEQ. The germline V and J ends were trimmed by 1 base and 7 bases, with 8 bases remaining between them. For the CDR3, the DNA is TGTGCCAGCAGCCAAGTAAGGGGCCAGCCCCAGCATTTT. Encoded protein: CASSQVRGQPQHF.

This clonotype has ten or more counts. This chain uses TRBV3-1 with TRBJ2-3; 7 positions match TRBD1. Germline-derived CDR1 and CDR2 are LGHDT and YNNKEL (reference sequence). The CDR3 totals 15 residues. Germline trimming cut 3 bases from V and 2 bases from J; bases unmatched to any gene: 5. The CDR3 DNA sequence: TGTGCCAGCAGCCAGACAGGGCCGTACACAGATACGCAGTATTTT. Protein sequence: CASSQTGPYTDTQYF.

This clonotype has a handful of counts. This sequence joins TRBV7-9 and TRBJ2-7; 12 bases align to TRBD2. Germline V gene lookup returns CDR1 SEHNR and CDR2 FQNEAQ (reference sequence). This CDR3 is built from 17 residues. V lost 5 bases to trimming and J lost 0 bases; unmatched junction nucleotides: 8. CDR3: CASSPTSGGRSSYEQYF. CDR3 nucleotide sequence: TGTGCCAGCAGCCCCACTAGCGGGGGGCGGAGCTCCTACGAGCAGTACTTC.

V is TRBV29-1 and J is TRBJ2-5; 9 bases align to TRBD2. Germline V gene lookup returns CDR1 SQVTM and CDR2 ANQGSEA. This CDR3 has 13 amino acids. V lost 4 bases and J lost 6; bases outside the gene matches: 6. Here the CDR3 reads CSVGTSETKTQYF. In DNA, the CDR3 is TGCAGCGTTGGGACTAGCGAGACGAAGACCCAGTACTTC.

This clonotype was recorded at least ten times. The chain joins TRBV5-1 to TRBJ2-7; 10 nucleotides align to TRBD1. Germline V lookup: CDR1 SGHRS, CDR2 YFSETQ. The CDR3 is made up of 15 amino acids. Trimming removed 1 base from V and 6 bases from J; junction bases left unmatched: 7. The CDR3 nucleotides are TGCGCCAGCAGCTTGACGAGACAGGGGGCTCTCGAGCAGTACTTC. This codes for CASSLTRQGALEQYF.

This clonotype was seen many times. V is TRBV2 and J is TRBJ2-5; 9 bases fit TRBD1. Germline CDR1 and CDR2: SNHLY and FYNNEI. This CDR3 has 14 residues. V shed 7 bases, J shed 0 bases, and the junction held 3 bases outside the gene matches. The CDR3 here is CASTRDRDQETQYF. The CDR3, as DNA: TGTGCCAGCACAAGGGACAGGGACCAAGAGACCCAGTACTTC.